Reported below is one T cell receptor (beta chain). Antigen unknown. Germline and junction disagree at one end, which may indicate a read error. MiXCR, run by TCRdb on the 5' RACE reads, gives a single entry per CDR3 protein. This table holds 1,800,000 or so distinct CDR3 sequences, 25% to 35% found once. The CDR3 has 19 residues. Per germline, CDR1 MNHEY and CDR2 SMNVEV (reference sequence). These data originate in a study of identical twins. Study-wide findings and caveats: Conclusions leaned on cross-sectional statistical analysis and did not track the same donors over time.

This sequence originates from a newborn girl in good health. This sequence joins TRBV27 and TRBJ2-6, with TRBD2 matching 8 bases. The sample was cord blood. The CDR3 loop is CASSLHRHREGSGANVPTF. DNA of the CDR3: TGTGCCAGCAGTTTACATCGACATCGGGAGGGGTCTGGGGCCAACGTCCCGACTTTC.